This is a list of T cell receptor beta chains from one sample in a study of cytomegalovirus exposure and HLA in healthy donors. This table comes from immunoSEQ multiplex PCR, and its TCRdb copy is limited to in-frame clones, with some not included. The repertoire includes about 90,000 clones, about 72% of them detected once, and around 1.9% sits in the top ten. The sequencing input was PBMCs. Receptors were obtained from a man aged 25-45 years in good health and CMV-seronegative. Each CDR3 is given with its conserved first and last residue. A D gene is named only where the DNA matches it firmly. Rows may omit the clone size; those that give it use once, few, many or a size class.

NA	TRBV7-9	TRBJ2-1	NA	18	CASSPWVAGKSSYNEQFF	TGTGCCAGCAGCCCCTGGGTTGCGGGGAAGAGCTCCTACAATGAGCAGTTCTTC
NA	TRBV27	TRBJ1-5	few	15	CASSLSHSFNQPQHF	TGTGCCAGCAGTTTATCGCACAGCTTCAATCAGCCCCAGCATTTT
NA	TRBV19	TRBJ2-1	NA	14	CASRRGTEYNEQFF	TGTGCCAGTAGGCGCGGGACAGAGTACAATGAGCAGTTCTTC
NA	TRBV27	TRBJ1-1	NA	14	CASSFGGQNTEAFF	TGTGCCAGCAGTTTCGGAGGGCAGAACACTGAAGCTTTCTTT
TRBD1	TRBV7-6	TRBJ1-1	NA	16	CASRRPGQSMNTEAFF	TGTGCCAGCAGAAGACCGGGACAGTCCATGAACACTGAAGCTTTCTTT
NA	TRBV7-9	TRBJ1-1	NA	13	CASSLAGEDEAFF	TGTGCCAGCAGCTTAGCGGGGGAGGATGAAGCTTTCTTT
NA	TRBV7-9	TRBJ2-7	NA	14	CASSLAGGTYEQYF	TGTGCCAGCAGCTTAGCCGGCGGAACCTACGAGCAGTACTTC
TRBD2	TRBV25-1	TRBJ2-1	NA	16	CASSDPSGRARDEQFF	TGTGCCAGCAGTGACCCTAGCGGGAGGGCCAGGGATGAGCAGTTCTTC
NA	TRBV5-6	TRBJ1-5	few	14	CASSLQDSNQPQHF	TGTGCCAGCAGCTTACAGGATAGCAATCAGCCCCAGCATTTT
NA	TRBV2	TRBJ2-3	NA	17	CASSEGTGIIETDTQYF	TGTGCCAGCAGTGAAGGAACAGGGATAATAGAGACAGATACGCAGTATTTT
TRBD2	TRBV5-4	TRBJ2-5	NA	16	CASSSASGRVRETQYF	TGTGCCAGCAGCTCCGCTAGCGGGAGAGTGAGGGAGACCCAGTACTTC
NA	TRBV19	TRBJ1-1	NA	14	CASTPYSGDTEAFF	TGTGCCAGTACCCCCTACTCAGGGGACACTGAAGCTTTCTTT
TRBD1	TRBV10-3	TRBJ1-1	NA	14	CAISGLDRDTEAFF	TGTGCCATCAGTGGATTAGACAGGGACACTGAAGCTTTCTTT
NA	TRBV5-4	TRBJ1-6	few	16	CASSSADLGGNSPLHF	TGTGCCAGCAGCTCGGCGGACTTAGGCGGTAATTCACCCCTCCACTTT
NA	TRBV9	TRBJ1-1	NA	13	CASSVASGSEAFF	TGTGCCAGCAGCGTAGCATCAGGATCGGAAGCTTTCTTT
NA	TRBV5-4	TRBJ2-7	medium-sized	15	CASSGTGTTSYEQYF	TGTGCCAGCAGCGGGACCGGGACAACTAGCTACGAGCAGTACTTC
TRBD1	TRBV4-1	TRBJ2-7	NA	14	CASSQGTGVYEQYF	TGCGCCAGCAGCCAAGGGACAGGGGTCTACGAGCAGTACTTC
NA	TRBV5-1	TRBJ2-7	NA	16	CASSSVPHVSTYEQYF	TGCGCCAGCAGCTCTGTTCCACACGTTAGCACCTACGAGCAGTACTTC
NA	TRBV29-1	TRBJ1-5	NA	12	CSVEKGDQPQHF	TGCAGCGTTGAAAAGGGGGATCAGCCCCAGCATTTT
NA	TRBV28	TRBJ2-2	NA	14	CASRRQGGTGELFF	TGTGCCAGCAGAAGGCAGGGAGGAACCGGGGAGCTGTTTTTT
NA	TRBV7-6	TRBJ2-1	NA	13	CASSSGLSNEQFF	TGTGCCAGCAGCTCCGGACTGAGCAATGAGCAGTTCTTC
TRBD1	TRBV7-9	TRBJ1-1	NA	12	CASSLGDREAFF	TGTGCCAGCAGTCTCGGGGACAGGGAAGCTTTCTTT
NA	TRBV5-1	TRBJ2-7	few	15	CASSWTYFGSYEQYF	TGCGCCAGCAGTTGGACATACTTTGGGTCCTACGAGCAGTACTTC
TRBD1	TRBV6-5	TRBJ1-2	NA	15	CASSPGQGAFYGYTF	TGTGCCAGCAGTCCTGGACAGGGGGCCTTTTATGGCTACACCTTC
NA	TRBV19	TRBJ2-1	few	13	CATRDSLPTEQFF	TGTGCCACCCGGGACTCGCTACCCACGGAGCAGTTCTTC
NA	TRBV7-9	TRBJ1-2	NA	13	CASSLADSYSYTF	TGTGCCAGCAGCTTAGCGGACAGCTATAGCTACACCTTC
NA	TRBV5-6	TRBJ2-7	NA	15	CASSLGTGPRLEQYF	TGTGCCAGCAGCTTGGGAACAGGGCCGAGACTCGAGCAGTACTTC
NA	TRBV2	TRBJ1-1	NA	13	CASSEVRSGHAFF	TGTGCCAGCAGTGAAGTTCGATCAGGGCACGCTTTCTTT
NA	TRBV5-6	TRBJ1-5	once	14	CASSGGGGNQPQHF	TGTGCCAGCAGCGGTGGGGGGGGCAATCAGCCCCAGCATTTT